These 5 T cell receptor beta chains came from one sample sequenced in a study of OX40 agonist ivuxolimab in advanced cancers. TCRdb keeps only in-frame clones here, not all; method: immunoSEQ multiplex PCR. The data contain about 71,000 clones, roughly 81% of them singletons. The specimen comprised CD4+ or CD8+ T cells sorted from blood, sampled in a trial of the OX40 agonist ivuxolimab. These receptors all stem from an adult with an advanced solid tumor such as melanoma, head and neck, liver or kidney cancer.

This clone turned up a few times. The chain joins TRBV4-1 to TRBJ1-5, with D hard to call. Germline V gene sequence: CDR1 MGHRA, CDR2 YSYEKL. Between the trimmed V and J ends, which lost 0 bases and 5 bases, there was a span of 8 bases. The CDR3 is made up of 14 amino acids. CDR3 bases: TGCGCCAGCAGCCAAGAACATTGGTATCAGCCCCAGCATTTT. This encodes CASSQEHWYQPQHF.

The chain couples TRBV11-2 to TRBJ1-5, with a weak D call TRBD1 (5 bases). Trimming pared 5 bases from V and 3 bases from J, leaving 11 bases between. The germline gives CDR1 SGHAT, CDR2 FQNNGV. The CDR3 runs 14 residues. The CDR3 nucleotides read TGTGCCAGCAGCGGACTCAGGGACAATCAGCCCCAGCATTTT. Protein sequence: CASSGLRDNQPQHF.

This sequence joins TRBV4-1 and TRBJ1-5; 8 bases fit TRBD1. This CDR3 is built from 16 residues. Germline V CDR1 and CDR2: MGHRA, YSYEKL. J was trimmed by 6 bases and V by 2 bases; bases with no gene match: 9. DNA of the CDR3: TGCGCCAGCAGCCAAATGTTACAGGGGGTAGGTCAGCCCCAGCATTTT. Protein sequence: CASSQMLQGVGQPQHF.

The CDR3 reads CSAEGGRGVGNTEAFF. Here the CDR3 DNA reads TGCAGCGCCGAGGGCGGCAGGGGCGTCGGGAACACTGAAGCTTTCTTT. The V gene is TRBV29-1, the J gene TRBJ1-1; D possibly corresponds to TRBD1 (6 bases). CDR3 size: 16 residues. Germline CDR1 reads SQVTM; CDR2 reads ANQGSEA. With 7 bases removed from V and 1 base from J, the gap between germline ends came to 22 bases.

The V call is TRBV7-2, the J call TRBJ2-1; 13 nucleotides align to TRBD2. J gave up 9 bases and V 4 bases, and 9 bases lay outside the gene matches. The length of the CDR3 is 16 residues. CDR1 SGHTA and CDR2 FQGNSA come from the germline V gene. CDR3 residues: CASSYYGTSGEGEQFF. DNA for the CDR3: TGTGCCAGCAGCTACTACGGGACTAGCGGGGAGGGTGAGCAGTTCTTC.